This T cell receptor (beta chain) emerged from a study of tumour-infiltrating T cells in Burkitt lymphoma. As for the study in general: Repertoire clonality predicted overall and progression-free survival.

Sequencing was performed with immunoSEQ multiplex PCR; in TCRdb, only in-frame clones are kept and a portion is missing. The profile shows around 2,000 clones, 72% of them singletons. Deletions cut 6 bases from V and 1 base from J, with 15 bases between. Per the germline V gene, CDR1 is SNHLY and CDR2 is FYNNEI. The CDR3 loop spans 15 amino acids. The chain uses TRBV2 and TRBJ1-1, with D perhaps matching TRBD1 (5 bases). The sample consisted of tumor tissue. This TCR was recovered from a human donor with diffuse large B-cell lymphoma. As DNA, the CDR3 is TGTGCCAGCAGGGCGGCCAGGGTGGAGAACACTGAAGCTTTCTTT. It codes for CASRAARVENTEAFF. The whole variable domain, filled in from reference TRBV2 and TRBJ1-1, reads EPEVTQTPSHQVTQMGQEVILRCVPISNHLYFYWYRQILGQKVEFLVSFYNNEISEKSEIFDDQFSVERPDGSNFTLKIRSTKLEDSAMYFCASRAARVENTEAFFGQGTRLTVV.